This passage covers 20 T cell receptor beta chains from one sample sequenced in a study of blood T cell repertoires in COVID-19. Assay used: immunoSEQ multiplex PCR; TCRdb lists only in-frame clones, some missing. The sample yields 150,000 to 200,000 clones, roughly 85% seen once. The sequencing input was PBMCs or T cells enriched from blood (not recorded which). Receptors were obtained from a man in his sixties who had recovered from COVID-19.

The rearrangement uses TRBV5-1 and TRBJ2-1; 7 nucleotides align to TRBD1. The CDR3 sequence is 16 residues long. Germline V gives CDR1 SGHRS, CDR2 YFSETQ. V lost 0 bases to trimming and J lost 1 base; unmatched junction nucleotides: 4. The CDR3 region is CASSLAAGGSYNEQFF. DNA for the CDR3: TGCGCCAGCAGCTTGGCCGCAGGGGGATCCTACAATGAGCAGTTCTTC.

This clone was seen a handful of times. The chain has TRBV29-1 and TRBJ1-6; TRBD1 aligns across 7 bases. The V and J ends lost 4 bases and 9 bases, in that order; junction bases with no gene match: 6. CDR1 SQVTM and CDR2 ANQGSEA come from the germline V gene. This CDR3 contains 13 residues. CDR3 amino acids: CSVGDSAGSPLHF. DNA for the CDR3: TGCAGCGTTGGGGACAGCGCTGGTTCACCCCTCCACTTT.

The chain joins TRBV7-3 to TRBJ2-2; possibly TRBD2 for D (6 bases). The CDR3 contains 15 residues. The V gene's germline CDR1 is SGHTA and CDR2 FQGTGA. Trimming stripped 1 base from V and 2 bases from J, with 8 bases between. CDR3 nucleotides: TGTGCCAGCAGCTTAAGGAGGGCCAACACCGGGGAGCTGTTTTTT. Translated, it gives CASSLRRANTGELFF.

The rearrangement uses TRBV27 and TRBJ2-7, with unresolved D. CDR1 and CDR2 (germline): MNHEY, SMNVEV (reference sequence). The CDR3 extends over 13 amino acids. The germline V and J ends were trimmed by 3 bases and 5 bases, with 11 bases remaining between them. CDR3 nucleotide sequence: TGTGCCAGCAGTTTTGGTGTTCGGGACGAGCAGTACTTC. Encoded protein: CASSFGVRDEQYF.

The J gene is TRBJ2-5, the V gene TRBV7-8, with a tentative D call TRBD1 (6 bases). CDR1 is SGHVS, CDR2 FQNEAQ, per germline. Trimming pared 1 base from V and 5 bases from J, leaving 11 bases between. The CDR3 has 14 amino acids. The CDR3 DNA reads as TGTGCCAGCAGCTTAGGCAGGGGACGGGAGACCCAGTACTTC. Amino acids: CASSLGRGRETQYF. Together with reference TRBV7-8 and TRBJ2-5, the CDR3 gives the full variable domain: GAGVSQSPRYKVAKRGQDVALRCDPISGHVSLFWYQQALGQGPEFLTYFQNEAQLDKSGLPSDRFFAERPEGSVSTLKIQRTQQEDSAVYLCASSLGRGRETQYFGPGTRLLVL.

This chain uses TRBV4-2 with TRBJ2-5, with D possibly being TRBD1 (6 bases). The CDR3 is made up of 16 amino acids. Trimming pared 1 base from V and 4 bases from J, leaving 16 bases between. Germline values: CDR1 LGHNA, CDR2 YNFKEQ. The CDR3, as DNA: TGTGCCAGCAGCCAAGCGGACAGCCCGCCTCGAGAGACCCAGTACTTC. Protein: CASSQADSPPRETQYF.

CDR3 loop: CASSQTIGSTDTQYF. For the CDR3, the DNA is TGTGCCAGCAGCCAAACTATCGGGAGCACAGATACGCAGTATTTT. The chain carries TRBV3-1 (or the pseudogene TRBV3-2) and TRBJ2-3; D is unresolved. The length of the CDR3 is 15 residues. Germline V gene sequence: CDR1 LGHDT, CDR2 YNNKEL (reference sequence). V lost 2 bases and J 0 bases, leaving 9 bases between the germline ends.

Written as DNA, the CDR3 is TGTGCCAGTAGTATGCTCGCGTGGCGACTAGCGAGCTCCTACAATGAGCAGTTCTTC. The encoded protein is CASSMLAWRLASSYNEQFF. The chain employs TRBV19 and TRBJ2-1; 8 bases are a match to TRBD2. CDR1 LNHDA and CDR2 SQIVND come from the germline V gene (reference sequence). The CDR3 is made up of 19 amino acids. V was clipped by 3 bases and J by 0 bases; unmatched bases: 13. Looking up the rest from reference TRBV19 and TRBJ2-1 gives the full variable domain: DGGITQSPKYLFRKEGQNVTLSCEQNLNHDAMYWYRQDPGQGLRLIYYSQIVNDFQKGDIAEGYSVSREKKESFPLTVTSAQKNPTAFYLCASSMLAWRLASSYNEQFFGPGTRLTVL.

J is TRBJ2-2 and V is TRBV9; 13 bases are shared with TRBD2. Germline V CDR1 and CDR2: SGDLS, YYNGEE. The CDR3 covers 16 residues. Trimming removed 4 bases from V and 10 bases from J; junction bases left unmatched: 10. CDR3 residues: CASSPRLAGGFVELFF. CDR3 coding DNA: TGTGCCAGCAGCCCACGACTAGCGGGAGGCTTCGTGGAGCTGTTTTTT. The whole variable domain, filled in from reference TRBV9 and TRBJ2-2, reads DSGVTQTPKHLITATGQRVTLRCSPRSGDLSVYWYQQSLDQGLQFLIQYYNGEERAKGNILERFSAQQFPDLHSELNLSSLELGDSALYFCASSPRLAGGFVELFFGEGSRLTVL.

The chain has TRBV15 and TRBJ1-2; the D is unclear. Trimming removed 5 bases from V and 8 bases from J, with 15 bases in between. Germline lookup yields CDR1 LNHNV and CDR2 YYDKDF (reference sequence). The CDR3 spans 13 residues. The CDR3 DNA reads TGTGCCACCAGCCGGGTTAAGTCGAGGGGCTACACCTTC. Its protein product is CATSRVKSRGYTF.

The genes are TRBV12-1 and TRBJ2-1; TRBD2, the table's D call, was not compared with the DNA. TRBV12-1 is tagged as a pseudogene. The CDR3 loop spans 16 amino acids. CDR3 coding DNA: TGTGCCAGCAGCTTTTGCGGGCGGGAGCTTATAAATGAGCAGTTCTTC. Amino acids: CASSFCGRELINEQFF.

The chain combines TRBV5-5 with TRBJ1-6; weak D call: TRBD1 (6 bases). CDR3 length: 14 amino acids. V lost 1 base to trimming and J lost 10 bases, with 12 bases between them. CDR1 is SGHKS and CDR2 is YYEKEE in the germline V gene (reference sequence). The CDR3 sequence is CASSLIQGGSPLHF. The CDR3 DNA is TGTGCCAGCAGCTTGATACAGGGTGGGTCACCCCTCCACTTT.

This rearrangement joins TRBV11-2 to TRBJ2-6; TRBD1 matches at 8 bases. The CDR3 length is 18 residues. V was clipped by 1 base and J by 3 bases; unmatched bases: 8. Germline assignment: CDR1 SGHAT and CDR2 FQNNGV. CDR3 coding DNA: TGTGCCAGCAGCTTAGTGTCAGGGGGCGCGTTTGGGGCCAACGTCCTGACTTTC. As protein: CASSLVSGGAFGANVLTF.

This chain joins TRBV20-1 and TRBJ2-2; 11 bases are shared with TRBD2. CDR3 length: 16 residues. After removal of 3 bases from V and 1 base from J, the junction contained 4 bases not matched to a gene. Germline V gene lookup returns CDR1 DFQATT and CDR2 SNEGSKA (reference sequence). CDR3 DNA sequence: TGCAGTGCTAGTGGGCTAGCGGGAGGGAACACCGGGGAGCTGTTTTTT. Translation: CSASGLAGGNTGELFF.

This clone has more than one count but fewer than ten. The CDR3 sequence is CASSLISGGQETQYF. The CDR3 DNA is TGCGCCAGCAGCTTGATTAGCGGGGGCCAAGAGACCCAGTACTTC. V is TRBV5-1 and J is TRBJ2-5, with 9 bases fitting TRBD2. J was trimmed by 1 base and V by 1 base; bases with no gene match: 2. CDR3 length: 15 amino acids. Germline CDR1 and CDR2: SGHRS and YFSETQ.

The CDR3 loop reads CASGTSGPYNEQFF. In DNA, the CDR3 is TGTGCCAGCGGGACTAGCGGGCCCTACAATGAGCAGTTCTTC. The V call is TRBV9, the J call TRBJ2-1; 12 bases match TRBD2. Germline assignment: CDR1 SGDLS and CDR2 YYNGEE. With 7 bases clipped from V and 2 bases from J, the junction kept 1 base outside the gene matches. This CDR3 is built from 14 residues.

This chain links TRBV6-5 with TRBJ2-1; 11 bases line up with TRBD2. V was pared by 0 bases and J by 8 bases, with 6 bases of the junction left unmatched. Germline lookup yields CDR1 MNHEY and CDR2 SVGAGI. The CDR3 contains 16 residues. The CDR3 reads CASSYSLAGEVDEQFF. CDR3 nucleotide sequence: TGTGCCAGCAGTTACTCACTAGCGGGAGAGGTCGATGAGCAGTTCTTC.

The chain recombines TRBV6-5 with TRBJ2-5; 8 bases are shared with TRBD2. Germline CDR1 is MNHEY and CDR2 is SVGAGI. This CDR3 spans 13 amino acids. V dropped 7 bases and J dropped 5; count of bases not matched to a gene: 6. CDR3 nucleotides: TGTGCCAGCACCGGGACTAGGGGCGAGACCCAGTACTTC. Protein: CASTGTRGETQYF.

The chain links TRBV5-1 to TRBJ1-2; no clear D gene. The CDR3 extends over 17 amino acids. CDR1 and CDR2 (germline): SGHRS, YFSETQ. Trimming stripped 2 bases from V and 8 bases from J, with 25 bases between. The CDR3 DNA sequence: TGCGCCAGCAGCTTCAACTTTCCTTTAACCTCACGAGAAGGCTACACCTTC. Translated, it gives CASSFNFPLTSREGYTF.

The CDR3 DNA is TGTGCCAGCAGTTTATTCACAACAGTTAACTATGGCTACACCTTC. The encoded protein is CASSLFTTVNYGYTF. The gene calls are TRBV28 and TRBJ1-2; D remains unclear. Germline V gene data show CDR1 as MDHEN and CDR2 as SYDVKM. V lost 1 base and J lost 1, with 10 bases in between. This CDR3 spans 15 amino acids.